Listed here are 8 T cell receptor beta chains from one sample, sequenced in a study of blood T cell repertoires in COVID-19. Profiling relied on immunoSEQ multiplex PCR, and the TCRdb table lists in-frame clones only, not all of them. The sample consists of some 240,000 clones, around 80% of them appearing once. Sequencing was carried out using peripheral blood. The receptors were sampled from a woman in her 70s with acute or convalescent COVID-19.

The rearrangement joins TRBV11-2 to TRBJ2-5; 8 bases are a match to TRBD2. This CDR3 is built from 16 residues. Losses at the gene ends were 2 bases for V and 2 bases for J; bases not matched to a gene: 7. Germline V CDR1 and CDR2: SGHAT, FQNNGV. CDR3 bases: TGTGCCAGCAGCTTAAGAGCGGGGGCCAGACAAGAGACCCAGTACTTC. This codes for CASSLRAGARQETQYF.

This clone was detected only a few times. The chain uses TRBV24-1 and TRBJ2-3; maybe TRBD2 (6 bases). The CDR3 is 16 amino acids. CDR1 and CDR2 (germline): KGHDR, SFDVKD. V was trimmed by 4 bases and J by 0 bases, leaving 13 bases between them. The CDR3 sequence: CATSDPGTPSTDTQYF. The DNA of the CDR3 is TGTGCCACCAGTGACCCTGGGACTCCTAGCACAGATACGCAGTATTTT.

This clone has only a few counts. The rearrangement links TRBV21-1 to TRBJ2-2; the table's D call of TRBD2 was not tested on the DNA. TRBV21-1 is flagged as a pseudogene. The CDR3 sequence is 13 residues long. The CDR3, as DNA: TGTGCCAGCATCCCTCCGGGGGGAGGGGAGCTGTTTTTT. Amino acid sequence: CASIPPGGGELFF.

The chain uses TRBV7-8 and TRBJ2-1; 7 nucleotides match TRBD1. With V trimmed by 4 bases and J by 3 bases, 0 bases remained unmatched. CDR1 and CDR2 from the germline V gene are SGHVS and FQNEAQ. The CDR3 runs to 13 residues. DNA for the CDR3: TGTGCCAGCAGCTCAGGGGGCTACAATGAGCAGTTCTTC. It translates to CASSSGGYNEQFF. The complete variable domain, with remaining parts taken from reference TRBV7-8 and TRBJ2-1, reads GAGVSQSPRYKVAKRGQDVALRCDPISGHVSLFWYQQALGQGPEFLTYFQNEAQLDKSGLPSDRFFAERPEGSVSTLKIQRTQQEDSAVYLCASSSGGYNEQFFGPGTRLTVL.

The rearrangement joins TRBV7-9 to TRBJ1-2; 8 positions match TRBD1. J was trimmed by 8 bases and V by 5 bases; bases with no gene match: 10. This CDR3 has 14 residues. The V gene's germline CDR1 is SEHNR and CDR2 FQNEAQ (reference sequence). Here the CDR3 reads CASSLDGQGDGYTF. The CDR3, as DNA: TGTGCCAGCAGCCTAGACGGACAGGGCGACGGCTACACCTTC. Using reference TRBV7-9 and TRBJ1-2 for the parts outside the CDR3, the full variable domain is DTGVSQNPRHKITKRGQNVTFRCDPISEHNRLYWYRQTLGQGPEFLTYFQNEAQLEKSRLLSDRFSAERPKGSFSTLEIQRTEQGDSAMYLCASSLDGQGDGYTFGSGTRLTVV.

The chain recombines TRBV2 with TRBJ1-6, with 9 bases identical to TRBD1. The CDR3 runs to 13 residues. V was pared by 10 bases and J by 7 bases, with 5 bases of the junction left unmatched. Germline V gives CDR1 SNHLY, CDR2 FYNNEI. The CDR3 protein is CATHGTGNSPLHF. Written as DNA, the CDR3 is TGTGCCACCCATGGGACAGGGAATTCACCCCTCCACTTT.

J is TRBJ2-5 and V is TRBV15; possible D gene TRBD2, 5 bases. Germline-derived CDR1 and CDR2 are LNHNV and YYDKDF (reference sequence). The CDR3 consists of 14 residues. The germline V and J ends were trimmed by 2 bases and 2 bases, with 9 bases remaining between them. The chain's CDR3 is CATSRRGFQETQYF. DNA for the CDR3: TGTGCCACCAGCAGACGGGGTTTTCAAGAGACCCAGTACTTC.

The rearrangement joins TRBV19 to TRBJ2-1, with D possibly TRBD2 on 6 matching bases. This CDR3 region has 13 residues. The germline V gene encodes CDR1 LNHDA and CDR2 SQIVND (reference sequence). Deletions cut 5 bases from V and 12 bases from J, with 17 bases between. CDR3 nucleotides: TGTGCCAGTAGTGGCGGGGCACAAGGTTGGCAGTTCTTC. Its protein is CASSGGAQGWQFF.